The rows below give T cell receptor beta chains drawn from one sample of a study of T cell changes during pregnancy in multiple sclerosis. The table came from immunoSEQ multiplex PCR; TCRdb's copy has only in-frame clones and leaves some out. The top ten clones hold 0.6% to 0.9% of a sample with around 62,000 clones, roughly nine tenths of them seen once. Sequencing used CD4+ T cells from peripheral blood mononuclear cells, obtained in the first trimester of pregnancy. The receptors originated from a female donor with multiple sclerosis, enrolled in a pregnancy study. CDR3s leave out the opening cysteine and the closing phenylalanine or tryptophan. D genes are given only for firm matches.

j_gene: TRBJ2-7
d_gene: TRBD1
v_gene: TRBV19
CDR3aa: ASSDPGDRATYEQY

j_gene: TRBJ2-7
d_gene: TRBD2
v_gene: TRBV19
CDR3aa: ASSISGLAEHYEQY

j_gene: TRBJ2-7
d_gene: NA
v_gene: TRBV9
CDR3aa: ASSVAGIPVGQY

j_gene: TRBJ1-2
d_gene: TRBD1
v_gene: TRBV11-1
CDR3aa: ASSLARGQGDYGYT

j_gene: TRBJ1-5
d_gene: NA
v_gene: TRBV19
CDR3aa: ASSQGRGWNQPQH

j_gene: TRBJ1-4
d_gene: NA
v_gene: TRBV18
CDR3aa: ASSVREDEKLF

j_gene: TRBJ1-1
d_gene: TRBD1
v_gene: TRBV19
CDR3aa: ASNPGTDNTEAF

j_gene: TRBJ2-6
d_gene: TRBD1
v_gene: TRBV6-6
CDR3aa: ASSYGTGAGANVLT

j_gene: TRBJ1-2
d_gene: TRBD1
v_gene: TRBV6-1
CDR3aa: ASSELDRVGGYT

j_gene: TRBJ2-7
d_gene: TRBD1
v_gene: TRBV7-2
CDR3aa: ASSSLTGPYEQY

j_gene: TRBJ1-2
d_gene: NA
v_gene: TRBV29-1
CDR3aa: SVPVWRPNYGYT

j_gene: TRBJ1-1
d_gene: TRBD1
v_gene: TRBV2
CDR3aa: ASSEGQGAPNTEAF

j_gene: TRBJ2-3
d_gene: NA
v_gene: TRBV9
CDR3aa: ASSVAPTGTDTQY

j_gene: TRBJ1-3
d_gene: NA
v_gene: TRBV19
CDR3aa: ASSANGSGNTIY

j_gene: TRBJ1-2
d_gene: NA
v_gene: TRBV14
CDR3aa: ASSLRGLNYGYT

j_gene: TRBJ2-3
d_gene: TRBD1
v_gene: TRBV18
CDR3aa: ASSANTGGDTQY

j_gene: TRBJ1-2
d_gene: TRBD1
v_gene: TRBV6-4
CDR3aa: ASSPDRVGGYT

j_gene: TRBJ1-2
d_gene: TRBD1
v_gene: TRBV28
CDR3aa: ASSRPGQGEGYT

j_gene: TRBJ1-1
d_gene: NA
v_gene: TRBV7-2
CDR3aa: ASSLDRWNTEAF

j_gene: TRBJ1-5
d_gene: NA
v_gene: TRBV7-2
CDR3aa: ASSLGQGPRNQPQH

j_gene: TRBJ2-7
d_gene: NA
v_gene: TRBV6-5
CDR3aa: ASSFGVEQY

j_gene: TRBJ2-3
d_gene: TRBD2
v_gene: TRBV7-8
CDR3aa: ASSSSGGTFTDTQY

j_gene: TRBJ2-3
d_gene: NA
v_gene: TRBV7-2
CDR3aa: ASSLDWRATDTQY

j_gene: TRBJ2-1
d_gene: TRBD2
v_gene: TRBV7-3
CDR3aa: ASSRTSGGGNEQF

j_gene: TRBJ2-7
d_gene: NA
v_gene: TRBV5-8
CDR3aa: ASSSVLSYEQY

j_gene: TRBJ2-5
d_gene: NA
v_gene: TRBV6-6
CDR3aa: ASGGRSLQETQY

j_gene: TRBJ2-2
d_gene: NA
v_gene: TRBV5-5
CDR3aa: ASSPTGYQVIAGELF

j_gene: TRBJ1-2
d_gene: TRBD1
v_gene: TRBV5-5
CDR3aa: ASIPDRDFYGYT

j_gene: TRBJ1-1
d_gene: NA
v_gene: TRBV5-4
CDR3aa: ASSPVDRMNTEAF

j_gene: TRBJ2-1
d_gene: TRBD1
v_gene: TRBV7-2
CDR3aa: ASSLGGTGVAEQF

j_gene: TRBJ2-5
d_gene: NA
v_gene: TRBV9
CDR3aa: ASSVRLAETQY

j_gene: TRBJ2-2
d_gene: TRBD1
v_gene: TRBV6-1
CDR3aa: ASSAGQGTGELF

j_gene: TRBJ2-1
d_gene: TRBD2
v_gene: TRBV7-7
CDR3aa: ASSIPREDNEQF

j_gene: TRBJ1-4
d_gene: TRBD1
v_gene: TRBV7-8
CDR3aa: ASSRDRATNEKLF

j_gene: TRBJ2-1
d_gene: NA
v_gene: TRBV4-3
CDR3aa: ASSQELVNEQF

j_gene: TRBJ2-7
d_gene: NA
v_gene: TRBV5-8
CDR3aa: ASSLAPGNSYEQY

j_gene: TRBJ1-5
d_gene: NA
v_gene: TRBV16
CDR3aa: ASSQFVRVNQPQH

j_gene: TRBJ2-3
d_gene: TRBD2
v_gene: TRBV2
CDR3aa: ASRKRSGGNRNLADTQY

j_gene: TRBJ1-2
d_gene: NA
v_gene: TRBV7-9
CDR3aa: ASSSNDYGYT

j_gene: TRBJ2-1
d_gene: NA
v_gene: TRBV7-2
CDR3aa: ASSPTRVGEQF

j_gene: TRBJ2-7
d_gene: TRBD2
v_gene: TRBV30
CDR3aa: AWSEGLAGAYEQY

j_gene: TRBJ1-1
d_gene: TRBD1
v_gene: TRBV4-3
CDR3aa: ASSQVLGQGYTEAF

j_gene: TRBJ2-7
d_gene: NA
v_gene: TRBV29-1
CDR3aa: SVTGSYEQY

j_gene: TRBJ2-7
d_gene: NA
v_gene: TRBV27
CDR3aa: ASSLSRPEYEQY

j_gene: TRBJ1-3
d_gene: TRBD1
v_gene: TRBV5-1
CDR3aa: ASRTGTAGNTIY

j_gene: TRBJ1-2
d_gene: NA
v_gene: TRBV7-8
CDR3aa: ASSPPRRVDPINYGYT

j_gene: TRBJ2-5
d_gene: TRBD2
v_gene: TRBV19
CDR3aa: ASSTAGGLSETQY

j_gene: TRBJ1-2
d_gene: TRBD1
v_gene: TRBV5-5
CDR3aa: ASSLVGQGAFGSPYGYT

j_gene: TRBJ1-6
d_gene: TRBD1
v_gene: TRBV19
CDR3aa: ASTVRQGVTNSPLH

j_gene: TRBJ1-1
d_gene: TRBD1
v_gene: TRBV11-2
CDR3aa: ASSPQGVRTEAF

j_gene: TRBJ1-1
d_gene: TRBD1
v_gene: TRBV11-2
CDR3aa: ASSLGTGAIEAF

j_gene: TRBJ1-2
d_gene: TRBD1
v_gene: TRBV7-9
CDR3aa: ASSLLRPGQGGSGYT

j_gene: TRBJ2-5
d_gene: NA
v_gene: TRBV5-6
CDR3aa: ASSARGRGANQETQY

j_gene: TRBJ1-2
d_gene: NA
v_gene: TRBV4-3
CDR3aa: ASSQDLISTLGDGYT

j_gene: TRBJ1-2
d_gene: TRBD1
v_gene: TRBV7-2
CDR3aa: ASSPQTGGGYGYT